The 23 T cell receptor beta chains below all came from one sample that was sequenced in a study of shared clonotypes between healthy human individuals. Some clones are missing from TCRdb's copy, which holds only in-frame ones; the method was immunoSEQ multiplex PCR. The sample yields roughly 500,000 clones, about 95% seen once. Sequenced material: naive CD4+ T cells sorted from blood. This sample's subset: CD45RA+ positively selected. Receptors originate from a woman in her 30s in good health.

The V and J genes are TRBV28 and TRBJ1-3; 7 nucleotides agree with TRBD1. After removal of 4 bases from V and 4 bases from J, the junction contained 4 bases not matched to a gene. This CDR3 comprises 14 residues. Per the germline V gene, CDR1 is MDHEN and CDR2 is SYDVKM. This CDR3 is CASSSTGRGNTIYF. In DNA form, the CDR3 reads TGTGCCAGCAGTTCGACAGGGAGGGGAAACACCATATATTTT.

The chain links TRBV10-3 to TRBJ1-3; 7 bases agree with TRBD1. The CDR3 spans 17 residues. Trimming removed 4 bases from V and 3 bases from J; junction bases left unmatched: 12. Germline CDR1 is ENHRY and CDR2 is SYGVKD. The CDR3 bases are TGTGCCATCAGTGGTCGAGGGCAGGGGGAAGGTGGAAACACCATATATTTT. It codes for CAISGRGQGEGGNTIYF.

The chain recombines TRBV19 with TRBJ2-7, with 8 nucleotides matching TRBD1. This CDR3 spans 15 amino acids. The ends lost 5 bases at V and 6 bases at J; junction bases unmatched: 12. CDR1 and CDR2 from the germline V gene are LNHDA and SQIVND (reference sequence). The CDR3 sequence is CASSPHSGTGPEQYF. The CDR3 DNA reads TGTGCCAGTAGTCCTCATTCCGGGACAGGTCCCGAGCAGTACTTC.

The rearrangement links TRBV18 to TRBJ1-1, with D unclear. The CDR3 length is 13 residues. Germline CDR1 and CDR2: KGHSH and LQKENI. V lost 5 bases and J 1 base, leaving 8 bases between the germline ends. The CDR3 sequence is CASSTEPNTEAFF. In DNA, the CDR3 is TGTGCCAGCTCAACGGAACCGAACACTGAAGCTTTCTTT.

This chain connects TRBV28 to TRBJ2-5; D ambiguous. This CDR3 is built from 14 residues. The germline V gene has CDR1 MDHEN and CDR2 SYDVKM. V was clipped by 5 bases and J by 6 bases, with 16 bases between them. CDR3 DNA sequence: TGTGCCAGCAGTCTACTTCCCCCAGGACAGACCCAGTACTTC. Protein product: CASSLLPPGQTQYF.

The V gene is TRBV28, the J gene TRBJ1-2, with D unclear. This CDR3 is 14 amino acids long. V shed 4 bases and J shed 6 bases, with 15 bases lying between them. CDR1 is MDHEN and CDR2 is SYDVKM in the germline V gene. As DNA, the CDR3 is TGTGCCAGCAGTTCCGGGATTTTAAGGAATGGCTACACCTTC. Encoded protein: CASSSGILRNGYTF.

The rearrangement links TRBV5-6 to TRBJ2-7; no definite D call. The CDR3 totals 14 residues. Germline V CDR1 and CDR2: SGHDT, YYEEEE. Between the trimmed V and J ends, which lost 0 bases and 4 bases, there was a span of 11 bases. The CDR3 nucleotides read TGTGCCAGCAGCTTGGCCGGCGCTCATTACGAGCAGTACTTC. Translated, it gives CASSLAGAHYEQYF. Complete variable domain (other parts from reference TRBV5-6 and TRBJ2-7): DAGVTQSPTHLIKTRGQQVTLRCSPKSGHDTVSWYQQALGQGPQFIFQYYEEEERQRGNFPDRFSGHQFPNYSSELNVNALLLGDSALYLCASSLAGAHYEQYFGPGTRLTVT.

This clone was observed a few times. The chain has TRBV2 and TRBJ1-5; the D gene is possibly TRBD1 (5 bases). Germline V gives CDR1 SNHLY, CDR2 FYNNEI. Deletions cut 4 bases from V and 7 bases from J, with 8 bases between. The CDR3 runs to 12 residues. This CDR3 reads CASSGQNQPQHF. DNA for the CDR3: TGTGCCAGCAGTGGACAGAACCAGCCCCAGCATTTT.

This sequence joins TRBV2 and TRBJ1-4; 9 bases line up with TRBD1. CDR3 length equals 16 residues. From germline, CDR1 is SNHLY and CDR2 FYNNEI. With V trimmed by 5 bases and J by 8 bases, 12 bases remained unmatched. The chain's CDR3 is CASSQPPGQGKEKLFF. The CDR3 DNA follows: TGTGCCAGCAGTCAACCCCCCGGACAGGGGAAGGAAAAACTGTTTTTT.

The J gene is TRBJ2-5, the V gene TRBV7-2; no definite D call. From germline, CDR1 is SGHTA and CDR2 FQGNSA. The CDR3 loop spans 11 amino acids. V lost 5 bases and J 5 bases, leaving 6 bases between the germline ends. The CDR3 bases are TGTGCCAGCAGCCCCGGGGAGACCCAGTACTTC. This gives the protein CASSPGETQYF.

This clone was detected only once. The CDR3 bases are TGTGCCAGCAGTTTACCGACAGAACTCACTGAAGCTTTCTTT. Its protein product is CASSLPTELTEAFF. This chain links TRBV28 with TRBJ1-1; TRBD1 might be the D (5 bases). The CDR3 loop spans 14 amino acids. Per germline, CDR1 MDHEN and CDR2 SYDVKM. Trimming took off 2 bases at V and 4 bases at J, with 11 bases between the two ends.

The CDR3 sequence: CASSLQPGKGANEQFF. The DNA of the CDR3 is TGTGCCAGCAGTTTACAGCCCGGGAAAGGGGCCAATGAGCAGTTCTTC. This chain links TRBV27 with TRBJ2-1, with D tentatively TRBD1 or TRBD2 (5 bases each). Trimming shortened V by 2 bases and J by 6 bases, and 17 bases separated the two germline ends. Germline values: CDR1 MNHEY, CDR2 SMNVEV (reference sequence). CDR3 length: 16 amino acids.

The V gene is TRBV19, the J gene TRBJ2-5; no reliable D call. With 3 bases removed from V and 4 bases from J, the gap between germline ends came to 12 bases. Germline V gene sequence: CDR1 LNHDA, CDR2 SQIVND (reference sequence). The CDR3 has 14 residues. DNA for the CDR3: TGTGCCAGTAGTATTTCTACGATGGGAGAGACCCAGTACTTC. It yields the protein CASSISTMGETQYF.

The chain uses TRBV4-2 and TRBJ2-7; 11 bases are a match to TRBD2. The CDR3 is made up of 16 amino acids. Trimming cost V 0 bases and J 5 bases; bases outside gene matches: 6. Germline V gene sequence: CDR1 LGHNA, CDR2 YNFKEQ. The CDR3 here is CASSQEITSGSNEQYF. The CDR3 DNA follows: TGTGCCAGCAGCCAAGAGATAACTAGCGGGAGCAACGAGCAGTACTTC.

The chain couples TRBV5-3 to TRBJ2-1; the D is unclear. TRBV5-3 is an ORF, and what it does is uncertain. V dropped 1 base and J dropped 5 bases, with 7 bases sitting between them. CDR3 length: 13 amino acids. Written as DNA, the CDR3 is TGTGCCAGAAGCTTGAACAGACACAATGAGCAGTTCTTC. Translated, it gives CARSLNRHNEQFF.

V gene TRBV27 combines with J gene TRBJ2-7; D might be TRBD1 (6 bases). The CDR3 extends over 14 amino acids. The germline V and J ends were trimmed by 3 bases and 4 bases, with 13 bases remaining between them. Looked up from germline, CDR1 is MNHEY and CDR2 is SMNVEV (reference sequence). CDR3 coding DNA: TGTGCCAGCAGTTTCGGGACACGCCTTTACGAGCAGTACTTC. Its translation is CASSFGTRLYEQYF.

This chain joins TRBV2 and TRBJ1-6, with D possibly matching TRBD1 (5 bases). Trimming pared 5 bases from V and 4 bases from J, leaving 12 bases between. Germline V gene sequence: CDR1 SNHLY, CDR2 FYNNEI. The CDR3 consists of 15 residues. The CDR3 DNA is TGTGCCAGCAGTCTTCAGGGTGGGTATAATTCACCCCTCCACTTT. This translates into CASSLQGGYNSPLHF.

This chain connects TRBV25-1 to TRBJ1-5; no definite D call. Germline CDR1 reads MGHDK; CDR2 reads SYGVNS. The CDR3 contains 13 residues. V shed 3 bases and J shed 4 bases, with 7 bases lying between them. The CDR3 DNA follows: TGTGCCAGCAGTGAGGGGAAAAATCAGCCCCAGCATTTT. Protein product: CASSEGKNQPQHF.

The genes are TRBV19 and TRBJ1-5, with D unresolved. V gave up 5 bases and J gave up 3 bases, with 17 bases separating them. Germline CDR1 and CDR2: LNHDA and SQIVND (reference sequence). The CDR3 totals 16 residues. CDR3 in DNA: TGTGCCAGTAGTCGAAAGCCCCAAGCCCCCAATCAGCCCCAGCATTTT. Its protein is CASSRKPQAPNQPQHF.

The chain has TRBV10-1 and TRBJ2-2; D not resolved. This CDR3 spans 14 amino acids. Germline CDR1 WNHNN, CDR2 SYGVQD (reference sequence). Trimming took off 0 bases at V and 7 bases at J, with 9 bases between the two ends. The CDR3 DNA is TGCGCCAGCAGTGAGTCGTGGACGGACGGGGAGCTGTTTTTT. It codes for CASSESWTDGELFF.

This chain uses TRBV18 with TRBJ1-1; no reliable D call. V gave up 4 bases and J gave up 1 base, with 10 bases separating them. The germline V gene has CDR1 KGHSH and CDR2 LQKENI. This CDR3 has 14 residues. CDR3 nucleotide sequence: TGTGCCAGCTCACTCGGACTTGGGAACACTGAAGCTTTCTTT. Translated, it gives CASSLGLGNTEAFF. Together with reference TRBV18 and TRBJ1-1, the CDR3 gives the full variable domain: NAGVMQNPRHLVRRRGQEARLRCSPMKGHSHVYWYRQLPEEGLKFMVYLQKENIIDESGMPKERFSAEFPKEGPSILRIQQVVRGDSAAYFCASSLGLGNTEAFFGQGTRLTVV.

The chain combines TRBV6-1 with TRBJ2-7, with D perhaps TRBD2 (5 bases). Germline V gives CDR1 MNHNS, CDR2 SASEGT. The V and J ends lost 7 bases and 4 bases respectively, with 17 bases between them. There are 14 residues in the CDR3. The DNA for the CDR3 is TGTGCCAGCACCGGGGTGGAAGCCAGGTACGAGCAGTACTTC. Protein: CASTGVEARYEQYF.

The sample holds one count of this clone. This CDR3 reads CASRPGTRGPEYF. For the CDR3, the DNA is TGTGCCAGCAGACCCGGGACTAGGGGCCCGGAGTACTTC. V gene TRBV28 combines with J gene TRBJ2-5; 8 bases agree with TRBD2. V gave up 6 bases and J gave up 12 bases; unmatched junction bases: 12. The CDR3 covers 13 residues. Germline V gene lookup returns CDR1 MDHEN and CDR2 SYDVKM.